One sample yielded the 17 T cell receptor beta chains listed below, sequenced in a study of cytomegalovirus exposure and HLA in healthy donors. Amplification used 60 Vbeta primers and 13 Jbeta primers. TCRdb's copy holds only in-frame clones and misses some; the assay was immunoSEQ multiplex PCR. The table includes around 140,000 clones, around 80% detected once. The sequenced material came from PBMCs. These receptors all come from a woman under 30 in good health and CMV-seronegative.

V is TRBV5-8 and J is TRBJ1-2; maybe TRBD1 (6 bases). The CDR3 contains 14 residues. V lost 0 bases and J lost 2, with 8 bases in between. Germline V gene data show CDR1 as SGHTS and CDR2 as YDEGEE. The CDR3 sequence: CASSLGQANYGYTF. As DNA, the CDR3 is TGTGCCAGCAGCTTGGGACAGGCGAACTATGGCTACACCTTC.

This rearrangement joins TRBV11-2 to TRBJ2-1, with D maybe TRBD2 (5 bases). Germline CDR1 is SGHAT and CDR2 is FQNNGV. Trimming left V 0 bases short and J 9 bases short, with 6 bases between. CDR3 length equals 12 residues. Here the CDR3 reads CASSLDGSEQFF. The CDR3 DNA reads TGTGCCAGCAGCTTAGATGGGAGTGAGCAGTTCTTC.

This chain connects TRBV4-2 to TRBJ2-1; 8 positions agree with TRBD1. CDR3 length equals 14 residues. Germline V gene lookup returns CDR1 LGHNA and CDR2 YNFKEQ. With 1 base clipped from V and 10 bases from J, the junction kept 6 bases outside the gene matches. CDR3 in amino acids: CASSQGQGANEQFF. CDR3 DNA sequence: TGTGCCAGCAGCCAAGGGCAGGGGGCGAACGAGCAGTTCTTC.

The genes are TRBV29-1 and TRBJ2-7; 7 nucleotides agree with TRBD1. CDR3 length equals 13 residues. The germline CDR1 and CDR2 sequences are SQVTM and ANQGSEA. The ends lost 6 bases at V and 5 bases at J; junction bases unmatched: 10. This CDR3 reads CSVAATGQNEQYF. In nucleotides, the CDR3 is TGCAGCGTCGCGGCGACAGGGCAGAACGAGCAGTACTTC.

The chain employs TRBV7-6 and TRBJ2-2; D remains unclear. V dropped 1 base and J dropped 1 base, with 4 bases sitting between them. Germline-derived CDR1 and CDR2 are SGHVS and FNYEAQ. The CDR3 runs 14 residues. DNA for the CDR3: TGTGCCAGCAGCTTAGTCGTGAACACCGGGGAGCTGTTTTTT. Translated: CASSLVVNTGELFF.

This clone came up a few times. The chain carries TRBV29-1 and TRBJ2-5; tentatively, D is TRBD2 (5 bases). The V gene's germline CDR1 is SQVTM and CDR2 ANQGSEA. V was trimmed by 4 bases and J by 2 bases, leaving 14 bases between them. CDR3 length equals 14 residues. The CDR3 loop reads CSVVLARLQETQYF. In DNA form, the CDR3 reads TGCAGCGTTGTCCTAGCTAGGTTACAAGAGACCCAGTACTTC.

The rearrangement joins TRBV9 to TRBJ2-3, with a possible D match to TRBD2 (6 bases). Germline V gene data show CDR1 as SGDLS and CDR2 as YYNGEE. The CDR3 is 15 amino acids. V was shortened by 2 bases and J by 1 base, with 11 bases between the two germline ends. CDR3 DNA: TGTGCCAGCAGCGTCGGCGGGGTGGGCACAGATACGCAGTATTTT. This encodes CASSVGGVGTDTQYF. The full variable domain, its missing parts supplied by reference TRBV9 and TRBJ2-3, is DSGVTQTPKHLITATGQRVTLRCSPRSGDLSVYWYQQSLDQGLQFLIQYYNGEERAKGNILERFSAQQFPDLHSELNLSSLELGDSALYFCASSVGGVGTDTQYFGPGTRLTVL.

This chain uses TRBV7-6 with TRBJ2-5, with a weak D call TRBD2 (5 bases). V lost 7 bases, J lost 4 bases, and 13 bases lay in between. CDR3 size: 13 residues. Germline values: CDR1 SGHVS, CDR2 FNYEAQ. The CDR3 protein is CASTGVRGETQYF. The CDR3 DNA follows: TGTGCCAGCACCGGAGTACGGGGAGAGACCCAGTACTTC. The complete variable domain, with remaining parts taken from reference TRBV7-6 and TRBJ2-5, reads GAGVSQSPRYKVTKRGQDVALRCDPISGHVSLYWYRQALGQGPEFLTYFNYEAQQDKSGLPNDRFSAERPEGSISTLTIQRTEQRDSAMYRCASTGVRGETQYFGPGTRLLVL.

The V gene is TRBV19, the J gene TRBJ1-4; TRBD1 aligns across 7 bases. Losses at the gene ends were 4 bases for V and 7 bases for J; bases not matched to a gene: 9. Germline V gives CDR1 LNHDA, CDR2 SQIVND (reference sequence). This CDR3 is built from 15 residues. The CDR3 sequence: CASSNVDRVIEKLFF. The CDR3 bases are TGTGCCAGTAGTAACGTCGACAGGGTGATTGAAAAACTGTTTTTT.

The rearrangement uses TRBV10-2 and TRBJ2-1, with 13 bases that match TRBD2. This CDR3 region has 21 residues. V shed 6 bases and J 0 bases; nucleotides not matched to a gene: 17. The germline V gene has CDR1 WSHSY and CDR2 SAAADI. The CDR3 DNA reads TGCGCCAGCAGACCCGAGACTACTAGCGGGAGGGCCCTGTCCTCCTACAATGAGCAGTTCTTC. Translating it yields CASRPETTSGRALSSYNEQFF.

The chain couples TRBV7-9 to TRBJ1-1; D remains unclear. Germline CDR1 is SEHNR and CDR2 is FQNEAQ (reference sequence). CDR3 length: 15 amino acids. The V gene lost 2 bases and the J gene lost 10 bases, with 20 bases spanning the gap. CDR3 nucleotides: TGTGCCAGCAGCTTAACATCCCGGCCGGCGGCGCGAGCTTTCTTT. It encodes CASSLTSRPAARAFF.

The chain links TRBV9 to TRBJ2-1; 9 nucleotides line up with TRBD2. With V trimmed by 4 bases and J by 5 bases, 16 bases remained unmatched. Germline V gene sequence: CDR1 SGDLS, CDR2 YYNGEE. This CDR3 contains 18 residues. The DNA of the CDR3 is TGTGCCAGCAGCAAGGGGGCGCTTAGCGGGAGATCCCACAATGAGCAGTTCTTC. Its translation: CASSKGALSGRSHNEQFF.

The V and J genes are TRBV6-4 and TRBJ2-1, with D uncertain. The CDR3 length is 15 residues. The germline V and J ends were trimmed by 5 bases and 1 base, with 12 bases remaining between them. Germline values: CDR1 MRHNA, CDR2 SNTAGT. CDR3 DNA sequence: TGTGCCAGCAGTCACGAGACAAATTCCTACAATGAGCAGTTCTTC. It is translated as CASSHETNSYNEQFF.

The chain is built from TRBV10-3 and TRBJ2-2; the D gene is possibly TRBD2 (6 bases). The V end lost 10 bases, the J end lost 5 bases, and 11 bases lay between the germline ends. The germline gives CDR1 ENHRY, CDR2 SYGVKD. There are 12 residues in the CDR3. The CDR3 reads CASDRGTGELFF. DNA for the CDR3: TGTGCCAGCGACCGGGGGACCGGGGAGCTGTTTTTT.

V usage is TRBV5-1 and J usage is TRBJ1-3; TRBD1 is a possible D gene (5 bases). This CDR3 has 14 residues. The ends were cut back, 5 bases at V and 2 bases at J, with 11 bases in the middle. Germline CDR1 and CDR2: SGHRS and YFSETQ. The CDR3 here is CASRGIGAGNTIYF. DNA of the CDR3: TGCGCCAGCAGGGGCATAGGGGCTGGAAACACCATATATTTT.

This chain connects TRBV5-4 to TRBJ1-1; D possibly corresponds to TRBD1 (5 bases). Trimming removed 5 bases from V and 4 bases from J, with 18 bases in between. CDR1 and CDR2 (germline): SGHNT, YYREEE (reference sequence). The CDR3 sequence is 15 residues long. The DNA for the CDR3 is TGTGCCAGCAGAGCAGGGAGGAGTCAAACCACTGAAGCTTTCTTT. This codes for CASRAGRSQTTEAFF. Full variable domain (remainder filled in from reference TRBV5-4 and TRBJ1-1): ETGVTQSPTHLIKTRGQQVTLRCSSQSGHNTVSWYQQALGQGPQFIFQYYREEENGRGNFPPRFSGLQFPNYSSELNVNALELDDSALYLCASRAGRSQTTEAFFGQGTRLTVV.

The chain employs TRBV7-8 and TRBJ1-1; 9 positions match TRBD1. Per the germline V gene, CDR1 is SGHVS and CDR2 is FQNEAQ. Trimming cost V 5 bases and J 1 base; bases outside gene matches: 11. The CDR3 is 17 residues long. The CDR3 reads CASSHTGTGLTNTEAFF. As DNA, the CDR3 is TGTGCCAGCAGCCACACCGGGACAGGGCTGACGAACACTGAAGCTTTCTTT.